The rows below give T cell receptor beta chains drawn from one sample of a study of cytomegalovirus exposure and HLA in healthy donors. The assay was immunoSEQ multiplex PCR, and TCRdb's table has in-frame clones only and misses some. Of 130,000 or so clones listed, roughly three fifths are singletons. Material for sequencing was PBMCs. The receptors here all came from a male donor in good health and CMV-seronegative. The CDR3 runs from the conserved cysteine through the conserved F or W. Each record gives: V gene, J gene, clone size, D gene, CDR3 protein, CDR3 DNA. D genes are given only for firm matches. Expanded clones get a size class; other rows say once, few or many, or leave the size out.

>TRBV4-3|TRBJ2-1|.|.
CASSQAGQLNNEQFF
TGCGCCAGCAGCCAAGCAGGGCAGCTAAACAATGAGCAGTTCTTC
>TRBV20-1|TRBJ1-4|few|.
CSVRSLEKLFF
TGCAGTGTGAGGAGTCTCGAAAAACTGTTTTTT
>TRBV9|TRBJ2-3|few|.
CASTETWGVSDTQYF
TGTGCCAGCACAGAAACGTGGGGGGTATCAGATACGCAGTATTTT
>TRBV5-5|TRBJ1-5|few|TRBD1
CASSFGQGKNQPQHF
TGTGCCAGCAGCTTCGGACAGGGCAAGAATCAGCCCCAGCATTTT
>TRBV7-9|TRBJ1-3|few|TRBD1
CASSLTGATGNTIYF
TGTGCCAGCAGCTTAACAGGGGCGACGGGAAACACCATATATTTT
>TRBV25-1|TRBJ2-7|.|TRBD1
CASSRQGAYEQYF
TGTGCCAGCTCTAGGCAGGGGGCTTACGAGCAGTACTTC
>TRBV6-5|TRBJ2-2|few|TRBD2
CGGRGPADTGELFF
TGTGGGGGGAGGGGACCGGCGGACACCGGGGAGCTGTTTTTT
>TRBV29-1|TRBJ1-1|few|.
CSARTSSRTEAFF
TGCAGCGCCCGGACATCTTCGAGGACTGAAGCTTTCTTT
>TRBV7-6|TRBJ2-7|.|TRBD1
CASSPEQGKGGEQYF
TGTGCCAGCAGCCCCGAACAGGGGAAAGGAGGAGAGCAGTACTTC
>TRBV29-1|TRBJ2-1|.|.
CSVAWGTNEQFF
TGCAGCGTTGCGTGGGGGACTAATGAGCAGTTCTTC
>TRBV6-5|TRBJ1-1|.|.
CASSYGVSTTEAFF
TGTGCCAGCAGTTACGGCGTAAGTACTACAGAAGCTTTCTTT
>TRBV5-1|TRBJ2-7|.|TRBD2
CASSFGSGGADEQYF
TGCGCCAGCAGCTTTGGAAGCGGGGGGGCCGACGAGCAGTACTTC
>TRBV7-7|TRBJ1-4|.|.
CASSLYINEKLFF
TGTGCTAGCAGCTTATACATTAATGAAAAACTGTTTTTT
>TRBV9|TRBJ2-5|.|TRBD1
CASSATRGTVEETQYF
TGTGCCAGCAGCGCCACCAGGGGGACAGTTGAAGAGACCCAGTACTTC
>TRBV18|TRBJ2-7|once|TRBD2
CASSPGGGVYEQYF
TGTGCCAGCTCACCAGGGGGAGGGGTCTACGAGCAGTACTTC
>TRBV27|TRBJ2-7|.|TRBD1
CASNSRDRPLEQYF
TGTGCCAGCAATTCCCGGGACAGGCCCCTCGAGCAGTACTTC
>TRBV7-9|TRBJ2-4|.|TRBD1
CASSYDRGLAKNIQYF
TGTGCCAGCAGCTACGACAGGGGTCTAGCCAAAAACATTCAGTACTTC
>TRBV28|TRBJ1-2|.|.
CASSFQGSYGYTF
TGTGCCAGCAGTTTCCAGGGCAGCTATGGCTACACCTTC
>TRBV5-4|TRBJ1-1|few|.
CASSLAQGRFFRNTEAFF
TGTGCCAGCAGCTTGGCTCAGGGGCGCTTTTTCCGGAACACTGAAGCTTTCTTT
>TRBV2|TRBJ1-2|.|TRBD1
CASTLGQGVGYTF
TGTGCCAGCACCCTAGGACAGGGGGTTGGCTACACCTTC
>TRBV7-2|TRBJ2-7|.|TRBD1
CASSPRQGAFYEQYF
TGTGCCAGCAGCCCCCGACAGGGGGCGTTCTACGAGCAGTACTTC
>TRBV19|TRBJ1-5|.|.
CASSTMGPTVYF
TGTGCCAGTAGTACCATGGGGCCTACTGTGTATTTT
>TRBV11-1|TRBJ2-7|few|.
CASSLRGVKQYF
TGTGCCAGCAGCTTAAGGGGTGTAAAGCAGTACTTC
>TRBV4-1|TRBJ2-1|.|.
CASSQAGTGGPSNEQFF
TGCGCCAGCAGCCAGGCGGGAACGGGGGGCCCCTCCAATGAGCAGTTCTTC
>TRBV28|TRBJ2-4|.|.
CASSLENIQYF
TGTGCCAGCAGTCTAGAAAACATTCAGTACTTC
>TRBV4-2|TRBJ2-5|.|.
CASSLSVEETQYF
TGTGCCAGCAGCCTCAGCGTTGAGGAGACCCAGTACTTC